Shown below are 32 T cell receptor beta chains from a single sample sequenced in a study of shared clonotypes between healthy human individuals. TCRdb's copy holds only in-frame clones and misses some; the assay was immunoSEQ multiplex PCR. This sample has nearly 2 million clones, with 85% to 95% found just once. CD45RO-negative, CCR7-positively selected cells formed the naive CD8 fraction, excluding terminally differentiated effector memory CD45RA+ cells. Specimen: naive CD8+ T cells sorted from blood. The receptors originated from a man aged 18 to 30 in good health.

In nucleotides, the CDR3 is TGTGCCAGCAGTTACTCCATAGGGGCGTACGAGACCCAGTACTTC. Translated: CASSYSIGAYETQYF. The chain combines TRBV6-5 with TRBJ2-5; maybe TRBD1 (5 bases). Germline CDR1 is MNHEY and CDR2 is SVGAGI. V was cut by 0 bases and J by 5 bases, with 13 bases left in between. The CDR3 is 15 residues long.

Note on this clone: This sample includes further DNA sequences coding for the same CDR3. The chain carries TRBV9 and TRBJ2-2; no clear D gene. The germline CDR1 and CDR2 sequences are SGDLS and YYNGEE. The CDR3 runs to 15 residues. Trimming left V 2 bases short and J 2 bases short, with 10 bases between. The CDR3 region is CASSVDGSNTGELFF. The CDR3 nucleotides read TGTGCCAGCAGCGTTGACGGGTCCAACACCGGGGAGCTGTTTTTT.

The rearrangement links TRBV7-6 to TRBJ2-3; 7 bases align to TRBD2. The CDR3 consists of 14 residues. The V segment lost 5 bases and the J segment 2 bases; nucleotides outside the gene matches: 4. CDR1 and CDR2 (germline): SGHVS, FNYEAQ. CDR3 sequence (DNA): TGTGCCAGCAGCCCAGCGGGGATCACAGATACGCAGTATTTT. Amino acids: CASSPAGITDTQYF.

This sequence joins TRBV7-6 and TRBJ2-3; 15 nucleotides line up with TRBD2. The germline V gene has CDR1 SGHVS and CDR2 FNYEAQ. The V segment lost 5 bases and the J segment 4 bases; nucleotides outside the gene matches: 7. The CDR3 sequence is 17 residues long. This chain's CDR3 is CASSISGLAGGADTQYF. The CDR3 coding sequence is TGTGCCAGCAGCATATCCGGACTAGCGGGGGGGGCAGATACGCAGTATTTT. The full variable domain, with the rest looked up from reference TRBV7-6 and TRBJ2-3, is GAGVSQSPRYKVTKRGQDVALRCDPISGHVSLYWYRQALGQGPEFLTYFNYEAQQDKSGLPNDRFSAERPEGSISTLTIQRTEQRDSAMYRCASSISGLAGGADTQYFGPGTRLTVL.

V gene TRBV11-2 combines with J gene TRBJ2-3; 8 nucleotides align to TRBD2. Trimming removed 5 bases from V and 2 bases from J; junction bases left unmatched: 9. Germline assignment: CDR1 SGHAT and CDR2 FQNNGV. CDR3 length: 16 amino acids. The CDR3, as DNA: TGTGCCAGCAGCCAAGCGACTAGCGCCTACACAGATACGCAGTATTTT. This sequence encodes CASSQATSAYTDTQYF.

This rearrangement joins TRBV7-8 to TRBJ2-1; 9 bases fit TRBD2. CDR3 length: 15 amino acids. V trimming: 1 base; J trimming: 9 bases; junction bases outside the gene matches: 7. From germline, CDR1 is SGHVS and CDR2 FQNEAQ. The CDR3, as DNA: TGTGCCAGCAGCTTAGTACCTAGCGGGGTGCTTGAGCAGTTCTTC. It is translated as CASSLVPSGVLEQFF.

The chain is built from TRBV18 and TRBJ1-2; D is uncertain. Germline V CDR1 and CDR2: KGHSH, LQKENI. V lost 0 bases, J lost 2 bases, and 7 bases lay in between. The CDR3 runs 14 residues. CDR3 DNA: TGTGCCAGCTCACCACCTGACGTAAACTATGGCTACACCTTC. Its protein product is CASSPPDVNYGYTF.

The chain combines TRBV29-1 with TRBJ2-7; 8 positions match TRBD2. This CDR3 contains 14 residues. The J segment lost 4 bases and the V segment lost 4 bases, leaving 9 bases of the junction unmatched. The germline V gene encodes CDR1 SQVTM and CDR2 ANQGSEA. The CDR3 DNA sequence: TGCAGCGTTGGACCGGGACTAGACGGTTACGAGCAGTACTTC. Its translation is CSVGPGLDGYEQYF.

The chain is built from TRBV5-6 and TRBJ2-6; D call uncertain. Germline CDR1 and CDR2: SGHDT and YYEEEE. This CDR3 spans 15 amino acids. The germline V and J ends were trimmed by 2 bases and 0 bases, with 6 bases remaining between them. CDR3 loop: CASSFHSSGANVLTF. CDR3 sequence (DNA): TGTGCCAGCAGCTTTCACAGCTCTGGGGCCAACGTCCTGACTTTC.

The rearrangement uses TRBV11-3 and TRBJ2-2; D call uncertain. Germline V gives CDR1 SGHNT, CDR2 YENEEA. V lost 4 bases to trimming and J lost 3 bases, with 18 bases between them. The CDR3 spans 17 residues. The CDR3 nucleotides are TGTGCCAGCAGCTCCGCGGAAGAGGAGATAGACACCGGGGAGCTGTTTTTT. Amino acid sequence: CASSSAEEEIDTGELFF. The full variable domain, with the rest looked up from reference TRBV11-3 and TRBJ2-2, is EAGVVQSPRYKIIEKKQPVAFWCNPISGHNTLYWYLQNLGQGPELLIRYENEEAVDDSQLPKDRFSAERLKGVDSTLKIQPAELGDSAVYLCASSSAEEEIDTGELFFGEGSRLTVL.

The chain employs TRBV5-1 and TRBJ2-1, with D perhaps TRBD2 (5 bases). CDR1 and CDR2 from the germline V gene are SGHRS and YFSETQ. Between the trimmed V and J ends, which lost 6 bases and 9 bases, there was a span of 22 bases. The CDR3 is made up of 15 amino acids. Here the CDR3 DNA reads TGCGCCAGCACCCCAACGGAAACCCTCGCGGGTGAGCAGTTCTTC. This sequence encodes CASTPTETLAGEQFF.

This sequence joins TRBV10-3 and TRBJ2-5, with 8 bases matching TRBD2. The V gene's germline CDR1 is ENHRY and CDR2 SYGVKD. The CDR3 spans 14 residues. V shed 5 bases, J shed 4 bases, and the junction held 6 bases outside the gene matches. The CDR3 reads CAISPGGGVETQYF. CDR3 DNA sequence: TGTGCCATCAGTCCCGGGGGGGGTGTAGAGACCCAGTACTTC.

The J gene is TRBJ2-3, the V gene TRBV7-9; 11 bases are shared with TRBD1. The CDR3 is 15 residues long. From germline, CDR1 is SEHNR and CDR2 FQNEAQ (reference sequence). V was pared by 5 bases and J by 4 bases, with 5 bases of the junction left unmatched. The CDR3 loop reads CASSPGQGGPDTQYF. The CDR3 DNA reads as TGTGCCAGCAGCCCGGGACAGGGGGGCCCAGATACGCAGTATTTT.

The V gene is TRBV29-1, the J gene TRBJ1-1, with unresolved D. Germline-derived CDR1 and CDR2 are SQVTM and ANQGSEA. CDR3 size: 12 residues. With 1 base removed from V and 6 bases from J, the gap between germline ends came to 9 bases. The CDR3 nucleotides are TGCAGCGTTGAAGTTAAGACCGCTGAAGCTTTCTTT. Translation gives CSVEVKTAEAFF.

This chain uses TRBV27 with TRBJ2-3, with 7 nucleotides matching TRBD1. The V and J ends lost 6 bases and 0 bases, in that order; junction bases with no gene match: 9. CDR1 is MNHEY and CDR2 is SMNVEV in the germline V gene (reference sequence). This CDR3 contains 16 residues. The CDR3 nucleotides read TGTGCCAGCAGCCTCGGGACAGTTCATAGCACAGATACGCAGTATTTT. Amino acid sequence: CASSLGTVHSTDTQYF.

This chain uses TRBV7-8 with TRBJ1-2; a weak D match, TRBD1 (5 bases). V lost 3 bases, J lost 6 bases, and 14 bases lay in between. The germline V gene has CDR1 SGHVS and CDR2 FQNEAQ. This CDR3 is 14 amino acids long. CDR3 DNA: TGTGCCAGCAGCTTGGATGGGGGTTGGGATGGCTACACCTTC. It is translated as CASSLDGGWDGYTF.

The chain joins TRBV6-5 to TRBJ1-2, with 7 nucleotides matching TRBD1. Germline V lookup: CDR1 MNHEY, CDR2 SVGAGI. CDR3 length equals 13 residues. V was pared by 8 bases and J by 5 bases, with 8 bases of the junction left unmatched. The CDR3 nucleotides read TGTGCCAGCGGGGGGGGACAGATTTATGGCTACACCTTC. The encoded protein is CASGGGQIYGYTF.

This chain connects TRBV19 to TRBJ1-5; D is undetermined. CDR3 length equals 16 residues. V lost 3 bases and J lost 0, with 12 bases in between. CDR1 is LNHDA and CDR2 is SQIVND in the germline V gene (reference sequence). CDR3 coding DNA: TGTGCCAGTAGTATGGACCGATTGTATAGCAATCAGCCCCAGCATTTT. It translates to CASSMDRLYSNQPQHF.

A few counts support this clone. Other nucleotide sequences from this sample produce the same CDR3. Here the CDR3 reads CASSGGQNTEAFF. CDR3 coding DNA: TGCGCCAGCAGCGGTGGACAAAACACTGAAGCTTTCTTT. The chain carries TRBV5-1 and TRBJ1-1; the D gene is possibly TRBD1 (5 bases). Germline V gene data show CDR1 as SGHRS and CDR2 as YFSETQ. This CDR3 has 13 residues. V was pared by 4 bases and J by 2 bases, with 9 bases between.

The chain joins TRBV9 to TRBJ2-1, with 7 bases identical to TRBD2. The trim removed 4 bases at V and 6 bases at J, leaving 7 bases unmatched. The CDR3 spans 14 residues. CDR1 and CDR2 (germline): SGDLS, YYNGEE. This CDR3 is CASSQLGGGNEQFF. Here the CDR3 DNA reads TGTGCCAGCAGCCAACTGGGCGGGGGCAATGAGCAGTTCTTC. Using reference TRBV9 and TRBJ2-1 for the parts outside the CDR3, the full variable domain is DSGVTQTPKHLITATGQRVTLRCSPRSGDLSVYWYQQSLDQGLQFLIQYYNGEERAKGNILERFSAQQFPDLHSELNLSSLELGDSALYFCASSQLGGGNEQFFGPGTRLTVL.

The chain is built from TRBV13 and TRBJ2-3; possible D gene TRBD2, 6 bases. Germline CDR1 is PRHDT and CDR2 is FYEKMQ (reference sequence). This CDR3 has 14 amino acids. Trimming cost V 6 bases and J 3 bases, with 13 bases left between them. CDR3 sequence (DNA): TGTGCCAGCAGTTCCGGACGGGAGACAGATACGCAGTATTTT. Residues: CASSSGRETDTQYF.

V gene TRBV6-5 combines with J gene TRBJ2-5; TRBD2 aligns across 7 bases. The germline CDR1 and CDR2 sequences are MNHEY and SVGAGI. The J segment lost 5 bases and the V segment lost 2 bases, leaving 8 bases of the junction unmatched. This CDR3 has 15 residues. This chain's CDR3 is CASSYVGGGFETQYF. The CDR3 nucleotides are TGTGCCAGCAGTTACGTGGGGGGAGGGTTCGAGACCCAGTACTTC.

The chain has TRBV4-3 and TRBJ2-7; D is perhaps TRBD1 or TRBD2 (5 bases each). The CDR3 spans 15 residues. V was pared by 0 bases and J by 2 bases, with 11 bases between. Per the germline V gene, CDR1 is LGHNA and CDR2 is YSLEER. The CDR3 DNA is TGCGCCAGCAGCCAAGAAAGAACGGGGCCCTACGAGCAGTACTTC. Translating it yields CASSQERTGPYEQYF.

A note on this clone: This specimen includes other DNA sequences encoding the same CDR3. The V and J genes are TRBV9 and TRBJ2-3; 12 bases match TRBD2. Unmatched junction bases numbered 3, after V lost 2 bases and J lost 5 bases. The CDR3 spans 15 residues. Per germline, CDR1 SGDLS and CDR2 YYNGEE. CDR3 residues: CASSVGLAGGDTQYF. The CDR3, as DNA: TGTGCCAGCAGCGTGGGACTAGCGGGTGGAGATACGCAGTATTTT.

The chain combines TRBV27 with TRBJ2-5; 8 bases agree with TRBD2. In germline, CDR1 is MNHEY, CDR2 SMNVEV (reference sequence). J was trimmed by 5 bases and V by 6 bases; bases with no gene match: 8. The CDR3 totals 14 residues. In nucleotides, the CDR3 is TGTGCCAGCAGGGCAGCGGGAGCGGTTGAGACCCAGTACTTC. Translated, it gives CASRAAGAVETQYF.

The chain is built from TRBV7-9 and TRBJ2-5; D may match TRBD1 or TRBD2 (5 bases each). The CDR3 is made up of 14 amino acids. V lost 5 bases and J lost 4, with 14 bases in between. Germline V gives CDR1 SEHNR, CDR2 FQNEAQ (reference sequence). Here the CDR3 reads CASSLPGAAETQYF. The CDR3 DNA reads TGTGCCAGCAGCCTCCCCGGGGCCGCAGAGACCCAGTACTTC.

The rearrangement joins TRBV9 to TRBJ1-1; no definite D call. In germline, CDR1 is SGDLS, CDR2 YYNGEE. CDR3 size: 13 residues. V gave up 4 bases and J gave up 5 bases, with 12 bases separating them. The chain's CDR3 is CASSIGVETEAFF. Here the CDR3 DNA reads TGTGCCAGCAGCATCGGGGTAGAGACTGAAGCTTTCTTT.

Points on this clone: The sample has other DNA sequences that encode this CDR3 too. The J gene is TRBJ2-1, the V gene TRBV5-1; 12 bases match TRBD2. Germline V gene sequence: CDR1 SGHRS, CDR2 YFSETQ. With V trimmed by 0 bases and J by 7 bases, 2 bases remained unmatched. The CDR3 runs to 15 residues. CDR3 amino acids: CASSLGLAGVNEQFF. The CDR3, as DNA: TGCGCCAGCAGCTTGGGACTAGCGGGGGTTAATGAGCAGTTCTTC. Full variable domain (rest looked up from reference TRBV5-1 and TRBJ2-1): KAGVTQTPRYLIKTRGQQVTLSCSPISGHRSVSWYQQTPGQGLQFLFEYFSETQRNKGNFPGRFSGRQFSNSRSEMNVSTLELGDSALYLCASSLGLAGVNEQFFGPGTRLTVL.

Regarding this clone: The same CDR3 arises from other DNA sequences in this sample as well. The gene calls are TRBV7-9 and TRBJ2-7; D may be TRBD2 (6 bases). Germline V gene sequence: CDR1 SEHNR, CDR2 FQNEAQ (reference sequence). CDR3 length equals 14 residues. Deletions cut 5 bases from V and 4 bases from J, with 15 bases between. This CDR3 reads CASSLGGEAYEQYF. The CDR3 DNA reads as TGTGCCAGCAGCCTCGGAGGGGAAGCTTACGAGCAGTACTTC.

The rearrangement links TRBV6-6 to TRBJ1-1; 7 positions agree with TRBD1. Trimming at V came to 5 bases and at J to 0 bases, leaving 3 bases not matched to a gene. The germline V gene has CDR1 MNHNY and CDR2 SVGAGI (reference sequence). The CDR3 length is 14 residues. The CDR3, as DNA: TGTGCCAGCAGTAACAGGGGTATGAACACTGAAGCTTTCTTT. It encodes CASSNRGMNTEAFF.

The chain uses TRBV6-5 and TRBJ2-7, with D perhaps matching TRBD2 (5 bases). CDR3 length: 14 amino acids. Per germline, CDR1 MNHEY and CDR2 SVGAGI. V dropped 4 bases and J dropped 4 bases, with 14 bases sitting between them. CDR3 amino acids: CASSFSERLYEQYF. In DNA form, the CDR3 reads TGTGCCAGCAGTTTTAGCGAAAGATTGTACGAGCAGTACTTC.

This chain links TRBV2 with TRBJ1-2, with TRBD1 as a possible D gene (5 bases). Trimming took off 2 bases at V and 0 bases at J, with 10 bases between the two ends. The V gene's germline CDR1 is SNHLY and CDR2 FYNNEI. CDR3 length: 15 amino acids. CDR3 residues: CASSEHRSTNYGYTF. For the CDR3, the DNA is TGTGCCAGCAGTGAACACAGGAGTACTAACTATGGCTACACCTTC.